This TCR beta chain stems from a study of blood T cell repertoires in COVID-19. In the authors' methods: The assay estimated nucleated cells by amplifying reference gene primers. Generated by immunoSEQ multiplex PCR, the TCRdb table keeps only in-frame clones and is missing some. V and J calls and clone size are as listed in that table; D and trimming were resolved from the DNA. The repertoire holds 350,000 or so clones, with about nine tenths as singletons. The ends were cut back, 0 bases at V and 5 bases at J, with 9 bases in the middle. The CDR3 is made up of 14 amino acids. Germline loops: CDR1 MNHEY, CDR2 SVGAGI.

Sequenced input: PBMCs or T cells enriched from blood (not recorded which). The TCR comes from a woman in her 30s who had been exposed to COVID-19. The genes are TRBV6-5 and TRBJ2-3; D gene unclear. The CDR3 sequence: CASSYSGAQDTQYF. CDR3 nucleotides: TGTGCCAGCAGTTACTCGGGCGCACAAGATACGCAGTATTTT.